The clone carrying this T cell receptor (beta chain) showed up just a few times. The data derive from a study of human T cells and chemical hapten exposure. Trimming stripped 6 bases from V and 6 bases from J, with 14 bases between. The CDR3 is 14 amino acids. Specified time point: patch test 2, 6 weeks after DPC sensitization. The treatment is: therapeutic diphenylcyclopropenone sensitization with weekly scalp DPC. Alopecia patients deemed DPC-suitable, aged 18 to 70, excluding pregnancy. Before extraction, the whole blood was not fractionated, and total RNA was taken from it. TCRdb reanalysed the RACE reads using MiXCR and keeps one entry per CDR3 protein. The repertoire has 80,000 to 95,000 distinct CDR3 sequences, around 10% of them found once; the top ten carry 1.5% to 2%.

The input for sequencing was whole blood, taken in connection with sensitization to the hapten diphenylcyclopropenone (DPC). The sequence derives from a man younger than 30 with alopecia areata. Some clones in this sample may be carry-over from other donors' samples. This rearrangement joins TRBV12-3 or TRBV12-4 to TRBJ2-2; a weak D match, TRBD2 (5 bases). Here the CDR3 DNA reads TGTGCCAGCAGCCCCTTGAGGAGGTCCGGGGAGCTGTTTTTT. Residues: CASSPLRRSGELFF.